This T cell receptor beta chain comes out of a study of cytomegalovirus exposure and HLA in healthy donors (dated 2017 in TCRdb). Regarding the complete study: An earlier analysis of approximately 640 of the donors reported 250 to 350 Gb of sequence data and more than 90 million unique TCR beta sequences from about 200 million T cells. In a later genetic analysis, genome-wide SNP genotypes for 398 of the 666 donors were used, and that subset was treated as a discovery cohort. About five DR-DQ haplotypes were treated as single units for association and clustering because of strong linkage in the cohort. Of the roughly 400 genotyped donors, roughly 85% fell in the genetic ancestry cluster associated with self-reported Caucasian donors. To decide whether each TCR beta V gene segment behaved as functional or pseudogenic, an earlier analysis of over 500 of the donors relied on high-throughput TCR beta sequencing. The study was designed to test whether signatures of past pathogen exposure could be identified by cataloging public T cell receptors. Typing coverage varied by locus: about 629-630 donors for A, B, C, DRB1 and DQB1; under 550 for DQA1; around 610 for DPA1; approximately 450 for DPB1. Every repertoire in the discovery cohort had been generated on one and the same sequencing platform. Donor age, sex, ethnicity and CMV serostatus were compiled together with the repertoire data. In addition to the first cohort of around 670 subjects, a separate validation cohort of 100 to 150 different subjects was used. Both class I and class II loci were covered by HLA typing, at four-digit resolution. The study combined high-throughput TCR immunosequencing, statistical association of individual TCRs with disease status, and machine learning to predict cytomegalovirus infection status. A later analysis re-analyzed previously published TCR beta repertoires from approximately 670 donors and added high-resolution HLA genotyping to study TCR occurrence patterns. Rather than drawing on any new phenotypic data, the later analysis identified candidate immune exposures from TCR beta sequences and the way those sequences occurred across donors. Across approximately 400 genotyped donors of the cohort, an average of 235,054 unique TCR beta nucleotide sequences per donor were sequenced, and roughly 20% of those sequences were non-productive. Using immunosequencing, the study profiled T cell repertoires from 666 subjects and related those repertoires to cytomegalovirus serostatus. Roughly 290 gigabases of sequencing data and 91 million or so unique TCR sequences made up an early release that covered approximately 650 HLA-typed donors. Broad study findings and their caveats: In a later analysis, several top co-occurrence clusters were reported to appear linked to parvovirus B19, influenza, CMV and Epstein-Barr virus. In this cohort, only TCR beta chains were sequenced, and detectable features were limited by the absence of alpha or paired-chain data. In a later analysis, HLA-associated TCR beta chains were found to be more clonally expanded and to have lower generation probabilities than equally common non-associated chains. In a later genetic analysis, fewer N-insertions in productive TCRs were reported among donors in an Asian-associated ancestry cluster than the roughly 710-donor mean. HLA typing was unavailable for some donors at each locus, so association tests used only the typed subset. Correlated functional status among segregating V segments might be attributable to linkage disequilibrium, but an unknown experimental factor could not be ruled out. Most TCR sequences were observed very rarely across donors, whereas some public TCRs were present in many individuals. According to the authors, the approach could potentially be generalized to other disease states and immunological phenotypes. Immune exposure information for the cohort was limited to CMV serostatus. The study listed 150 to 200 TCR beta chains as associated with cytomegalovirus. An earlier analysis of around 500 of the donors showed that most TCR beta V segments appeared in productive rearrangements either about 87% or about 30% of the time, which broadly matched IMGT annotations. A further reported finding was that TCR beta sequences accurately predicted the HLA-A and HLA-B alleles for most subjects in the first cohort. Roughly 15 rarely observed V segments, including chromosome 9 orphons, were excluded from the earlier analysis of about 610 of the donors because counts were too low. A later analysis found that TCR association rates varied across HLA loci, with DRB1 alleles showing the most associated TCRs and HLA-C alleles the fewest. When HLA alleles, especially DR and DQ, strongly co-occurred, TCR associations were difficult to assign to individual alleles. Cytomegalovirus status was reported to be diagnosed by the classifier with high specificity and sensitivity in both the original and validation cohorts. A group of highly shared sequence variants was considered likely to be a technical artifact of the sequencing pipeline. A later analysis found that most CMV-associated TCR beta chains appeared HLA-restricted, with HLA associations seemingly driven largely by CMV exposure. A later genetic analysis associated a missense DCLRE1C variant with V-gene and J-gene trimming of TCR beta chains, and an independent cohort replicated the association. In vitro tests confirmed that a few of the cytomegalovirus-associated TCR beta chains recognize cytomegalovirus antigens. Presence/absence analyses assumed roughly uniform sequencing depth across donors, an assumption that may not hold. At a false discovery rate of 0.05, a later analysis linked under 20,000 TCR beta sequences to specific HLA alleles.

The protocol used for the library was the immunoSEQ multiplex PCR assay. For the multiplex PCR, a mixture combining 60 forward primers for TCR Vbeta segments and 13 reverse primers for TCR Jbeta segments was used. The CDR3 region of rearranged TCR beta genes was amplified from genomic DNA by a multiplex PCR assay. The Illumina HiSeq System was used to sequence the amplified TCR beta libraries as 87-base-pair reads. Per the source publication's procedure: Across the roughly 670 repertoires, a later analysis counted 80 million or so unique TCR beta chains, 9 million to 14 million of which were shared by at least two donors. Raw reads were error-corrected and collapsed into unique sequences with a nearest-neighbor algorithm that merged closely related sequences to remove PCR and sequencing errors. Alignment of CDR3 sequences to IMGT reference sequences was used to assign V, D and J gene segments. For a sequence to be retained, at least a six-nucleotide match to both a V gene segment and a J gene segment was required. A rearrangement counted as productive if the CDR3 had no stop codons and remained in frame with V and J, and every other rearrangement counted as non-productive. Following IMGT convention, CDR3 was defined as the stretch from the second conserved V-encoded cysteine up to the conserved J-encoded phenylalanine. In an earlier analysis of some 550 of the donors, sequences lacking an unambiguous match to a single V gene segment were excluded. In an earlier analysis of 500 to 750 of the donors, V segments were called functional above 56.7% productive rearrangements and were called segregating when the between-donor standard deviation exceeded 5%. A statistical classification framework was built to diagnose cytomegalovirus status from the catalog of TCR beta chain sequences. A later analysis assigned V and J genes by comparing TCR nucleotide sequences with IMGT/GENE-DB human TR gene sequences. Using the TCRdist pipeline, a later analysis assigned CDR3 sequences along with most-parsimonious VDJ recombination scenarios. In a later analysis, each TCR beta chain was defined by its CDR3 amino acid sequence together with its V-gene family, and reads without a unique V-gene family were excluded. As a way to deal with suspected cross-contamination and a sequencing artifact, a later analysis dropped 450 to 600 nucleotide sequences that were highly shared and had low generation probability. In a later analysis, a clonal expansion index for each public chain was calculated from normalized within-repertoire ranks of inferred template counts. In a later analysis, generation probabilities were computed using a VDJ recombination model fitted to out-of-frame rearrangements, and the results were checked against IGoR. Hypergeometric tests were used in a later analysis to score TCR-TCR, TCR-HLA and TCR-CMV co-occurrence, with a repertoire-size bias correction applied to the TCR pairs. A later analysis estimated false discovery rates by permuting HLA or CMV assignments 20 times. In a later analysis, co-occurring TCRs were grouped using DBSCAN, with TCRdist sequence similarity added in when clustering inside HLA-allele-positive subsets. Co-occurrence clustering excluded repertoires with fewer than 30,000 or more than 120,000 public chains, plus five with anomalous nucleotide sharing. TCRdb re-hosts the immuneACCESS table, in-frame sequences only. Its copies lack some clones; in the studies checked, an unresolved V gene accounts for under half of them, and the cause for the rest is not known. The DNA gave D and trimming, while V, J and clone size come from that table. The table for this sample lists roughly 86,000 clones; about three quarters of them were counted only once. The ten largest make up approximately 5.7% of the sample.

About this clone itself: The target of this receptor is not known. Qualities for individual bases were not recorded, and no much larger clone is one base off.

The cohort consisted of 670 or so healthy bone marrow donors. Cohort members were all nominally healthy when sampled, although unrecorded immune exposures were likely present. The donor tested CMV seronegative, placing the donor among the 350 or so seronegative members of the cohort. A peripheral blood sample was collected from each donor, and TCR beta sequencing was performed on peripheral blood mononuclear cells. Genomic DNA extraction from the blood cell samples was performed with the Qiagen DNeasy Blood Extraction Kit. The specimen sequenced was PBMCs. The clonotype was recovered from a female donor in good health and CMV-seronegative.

The sequence in DNA is TGTGCCAGCAGCTTATCGACCAGGGAGACCCAGTACTTC. Its protein is CASSLSTRETQYF. The rearrangement combines TRBV7-6 with TRBJ2-5; there is no confident call for the D gene. The CDR3 measures 13 amino acids from cysteine to phenylalanine. The DNA shown is the 39-base CDR3, in frame from base 1. According to the germline V gene, CDR1 reads SGHVS and CDR2 reads FNYEAQ. The germline ends are 9 bases apart after V is trimmed by 2 bases and J by 5 bases.